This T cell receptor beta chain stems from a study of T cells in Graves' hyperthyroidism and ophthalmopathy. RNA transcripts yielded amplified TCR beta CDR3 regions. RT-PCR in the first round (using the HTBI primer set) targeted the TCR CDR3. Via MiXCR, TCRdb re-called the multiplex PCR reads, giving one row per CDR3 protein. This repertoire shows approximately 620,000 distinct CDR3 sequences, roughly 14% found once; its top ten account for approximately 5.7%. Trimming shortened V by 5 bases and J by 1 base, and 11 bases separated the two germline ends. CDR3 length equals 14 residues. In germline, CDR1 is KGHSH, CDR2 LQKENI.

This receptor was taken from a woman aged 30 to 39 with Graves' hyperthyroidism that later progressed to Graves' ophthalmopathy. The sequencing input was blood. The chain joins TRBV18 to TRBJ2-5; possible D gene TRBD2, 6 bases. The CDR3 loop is CASSSDYLQETQYF. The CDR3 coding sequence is TGTGCCAGCTCATCGGACTACCTCCAAGAGACCCAGTACTTC.